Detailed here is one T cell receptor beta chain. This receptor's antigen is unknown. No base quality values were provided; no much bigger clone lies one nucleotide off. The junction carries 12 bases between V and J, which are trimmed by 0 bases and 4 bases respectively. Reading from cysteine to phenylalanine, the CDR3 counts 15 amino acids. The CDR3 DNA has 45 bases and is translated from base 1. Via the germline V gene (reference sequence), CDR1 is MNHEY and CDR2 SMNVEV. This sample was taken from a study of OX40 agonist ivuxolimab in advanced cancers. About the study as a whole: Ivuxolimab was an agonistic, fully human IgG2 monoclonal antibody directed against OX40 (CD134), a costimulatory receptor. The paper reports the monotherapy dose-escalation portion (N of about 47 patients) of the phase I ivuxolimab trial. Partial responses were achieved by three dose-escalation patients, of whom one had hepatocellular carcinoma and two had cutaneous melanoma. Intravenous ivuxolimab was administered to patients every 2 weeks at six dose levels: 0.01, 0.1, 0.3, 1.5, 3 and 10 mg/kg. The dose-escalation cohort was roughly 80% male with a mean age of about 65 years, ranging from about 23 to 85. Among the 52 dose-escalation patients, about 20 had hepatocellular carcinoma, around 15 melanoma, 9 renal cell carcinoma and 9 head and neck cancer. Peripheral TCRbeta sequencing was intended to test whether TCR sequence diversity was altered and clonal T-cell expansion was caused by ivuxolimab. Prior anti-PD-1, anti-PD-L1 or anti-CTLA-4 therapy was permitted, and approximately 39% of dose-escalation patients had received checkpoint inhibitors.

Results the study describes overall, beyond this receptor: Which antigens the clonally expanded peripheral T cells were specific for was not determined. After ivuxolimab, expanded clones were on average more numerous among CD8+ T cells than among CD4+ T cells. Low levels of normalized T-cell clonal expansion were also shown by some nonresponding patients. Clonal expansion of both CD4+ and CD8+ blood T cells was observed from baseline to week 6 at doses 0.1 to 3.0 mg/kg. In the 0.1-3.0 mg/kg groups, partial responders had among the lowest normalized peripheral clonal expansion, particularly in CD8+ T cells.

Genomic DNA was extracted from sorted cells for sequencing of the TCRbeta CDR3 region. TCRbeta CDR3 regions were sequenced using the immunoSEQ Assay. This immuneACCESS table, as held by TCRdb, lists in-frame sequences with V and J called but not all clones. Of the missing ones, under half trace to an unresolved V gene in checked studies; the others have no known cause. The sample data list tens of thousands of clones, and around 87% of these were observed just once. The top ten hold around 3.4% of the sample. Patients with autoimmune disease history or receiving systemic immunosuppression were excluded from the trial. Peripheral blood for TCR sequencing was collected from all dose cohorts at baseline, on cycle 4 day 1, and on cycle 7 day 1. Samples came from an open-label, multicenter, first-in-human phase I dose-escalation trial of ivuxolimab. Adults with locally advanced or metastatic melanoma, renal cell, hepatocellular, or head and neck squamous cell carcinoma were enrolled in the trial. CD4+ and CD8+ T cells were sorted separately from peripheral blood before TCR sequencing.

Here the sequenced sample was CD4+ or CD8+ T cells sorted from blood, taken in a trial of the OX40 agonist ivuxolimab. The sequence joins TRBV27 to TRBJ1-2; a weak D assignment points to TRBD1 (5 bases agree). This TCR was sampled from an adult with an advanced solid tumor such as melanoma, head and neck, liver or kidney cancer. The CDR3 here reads CASSLSSTGSYGYTF. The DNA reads TGTGCCAGCAGTTTATCGTCAACAGGATCCTATGGCTACACCTTC.